This passage covers 20 T cell receptor beta chains from one sample sequenced in a study of control samples from healthy donors and cancer patients. Some clones are missing from TCRdb's copy, which holds only in-frame ones; the method was immunoSEQ multiplex PCR. The sample yields about 60,000 clones, around 85% seen once. Sequencing was carried out using blood. These TCRs come from a man in his forties or fifties in good health.

In this sample, this clone turned up once. The J gene is TRBJ2-5, the V gene TRBV18; TRBD2 agrees at 7 bases. Germline CDR1 and CDR2: KGHSH and LQKENI. J gave up 2 bases and V 3 bases, and 6 bases lay outside the gene matches. The CDR3 runs to 15 residues. CDR3 nucleotides: TGTGCCAGCTCACCCGTGGCGGGAGCTCAAGAGACCCAGTACTTC. Residues: CASSPVAGAQETQYF.

V and J are TRBV24-1 and TRBJ2-2, with D unclear. Trimming took 5 bases from V and 4 from J, leaving 7 bases between them. The CDR3 contains 13 residues. From germline, CDR1 is KGHDR and CDR2 SFDVKD. This CDR3 is CATSVTSTGELFF. Here the CDR3 DNA reads TGTGCCACCAGTGTAACGAGCACCGGGGAGCTGTTTTTT.

V usage is TRBV5-5 and J usage is TRBJ1-1; D call uncertain. V was trimmed by 0 bases and J by 8 bases, leaving 5 bases between them. This CDR3 spans 11 amino acids. CDR1 SGHKS and CDR2 YYEKEE come from the germline V gene (reference sequence). CDR3 nucleotide sequence: TGTGCCAGCAGCTTGGGTGGAGAAGCTTTCTTT. Protein: CASSLGGEAFF.

V usage is TRBV5-5 and J usage is TRBJ1-1; possible D gene TRBD1, 6 bases. Germline-derived CDR1 and CDR2 are SGHKS and YYEKEE (reference sequence). This CDR3 is 12 amino acids long. Trimming took 0 bases from V and 7 from J, leaving 7 bases between them. Here the CDR3 DNA reads TGTGCCAGCAGCTTGGTGGACAGTGAAGCTTTCTTT. It specifies CASSLVDSEAFF.

The chain recombines TRBV25-1 with TRBJ1-3, with D unclear. Germline loops: CDR1 MGHDK, CDR2 SYGVNS. V lost 0 bases and J 4 bases, leaving 13 bases between the germline ends. This CDR3 spans 16 amino acids. Written as DNA, the CDR3 is TGTGCCAGCAGTGAATACCCGGCGCAGTCGGGAAACACCATATATTTT. It codes for CASSEYPAQSGNTIYF.

DNA for the CDR3: TGTGCCAGTTCTAGAGGATTACTAGGGGAGACCCAGTACTTC. Amino acid sequence: CASSRGLLGETQYF. The V gene is TRBV7-2, the J gene TRBJ2-5; possible D gene TRBD2, 5 bases. CDR1 is SGHTA, CDR2 FQGNSA, per germline. This CDR3 comprises 14 residues. V was shortened by 9 bases and J by 5 bases, with 19 bases between the two germline ends.

Only one count was recorded for this clone. V gene TRBV5-5 combines with J gene TRBJ1-1; TRBD1 matches at 11 bases. This CDR3 is 16 amino acids long. Germline loops: CDR1 SGHKS, CDR2 YYEKEE (reference sequence). Unmatched junction bases numbered 10, after V lost 4 bases and J lost 5 bases. CDR3 region: CASSIRTGGAWTEAFF. CDR3 in DNA: TGTGCCAGCAGCATACGGACAGGGGGCGCTTGGACTGAAGCTTTCTTT. The whole variable domain, filled in from reference TRBV5-5 and TRBJ1-1, reads DAGVTQSPTHLIKTRGQQVTLRCSPISGHKSVSWYQQVLGQGPQFIFQYYEKEERGRGNFPDRFSARQFPNYSSELNVNALLLGDSALYLCASSIRTGGAWTEAFFGQGTRLTVV.

The chain is built from TRBV27 and TRBJ2-5; D gene uncertain. Per germline, CDR1 MNHEY and CDR2 SMNVEV (reference sequence). The V end was cut by 9 bases, the J end by 1 base, with 18 bases between. This CDR3 has 15 amino acids. This CDR3 is CASGPQSSAQETQYF. The CDR3 nucleotides are TGTGCCAGTGGCCCCCAGTCCAGCGCCCAAGAGACCCAGTACTTC.

The rearrangement links TRBV19 to TRBJ2-3; 7 bases are shared with TRBD1. This CDR3 has 15 amino acids. V was pared by 4 bases and J by 1 base, with 5 bases of the junction left unmatched. CDR1 and CDR2 (germline): LNHDA, SQIVND (reference sequence). The chain's CDR3 is CASSRPGQGTDTQYF. CDR3 bases: TGTGCCAGTAGTAGGCCCGGACAGGGCACAGATACGCAGTATTTT.

The V and J genes are TRBV29-1 and TRBJ2-2, with 7 bases fitting TRBD1. Germline values: CDR1 SQVTM, CDR2 ANQGSEA. The V segment lost 5 bases and the J segment 3 bases; nucleotides outside the gene matches: 6. The CDR3 sequence is 14 residues long. CDR3 protein: CSVKTGVDTGELFF. CDR3 nucleotide sequence: TGCAGCGTTAAAACAGGGGTCGACACCGGGGAGCTGTTTTTT.

The chain couples TRBV7-2 to TRBJ2-1; no definite D call. The CDR3 contains 13 residues. The germline CDR1 and CDR2 sequences are SGHTA and FQGNSA. Trimming took 6 bases from V and 3 from J, leaving 9 bases between them. The CDR3 protein is CASSPRGYNEQFF. The CDR3 coding sequence is TGTGCCAGCAGTCCCCGCGGCTACAATGAGCAGTTCTTC. The entire variable domain, with the rest obtained from reference TRBV7-2 and TRBJ2-1, is as follows: GAGVSQSPSNKVTEKGKDVELRCDPISGHTALYWYRQSLGQGLEFLIYFQGNSAPDKSGLPSDRFSAERTGGSVSTLTIQRTQQEDSAVYLCASSPRGYNEQFFGPGTRLTVL.

The chain combines TRBV6-5 with TRBJ2-2; D may be TRBD1 (5 bases). V lost 4 bases and J lost 6, with 9 bases in between. Germline V gives CDR1 MNHEY, CDR2 SVGAGI. CDR3 size: 13 residues. This CDR3 reads CASSSQGSGELFF. The DNA for the CDR3 is TGTGCCAGCAGTTCCCAGGGTTCCGGGGAGCTGTTTTTT.

The J gene is TRBJ2-3, the V gene TRBV5-1; no reliable D call. The CDR3 spans 13 residues. Germline V CDR1 and CDR2: SGHRS, YFSETQ. V gave up 0 bases and J gave up 4 bases, with 6 bases separating them. As DNA, the CDR3 is TGCGCCAGCAGCTTGGTTTCGTCAGATACGCAGTATTTT. Its translation is CASSLVSSDTQYF.

The gene calls are TRBV4-3 and TRBJ1-3; D uncertain. Germline loops: CDR1 LGHNA, CDR2 YSLEER. CDR3 length: 15 amino acids. With 1 base removed from V and 3 bases from J, the gap between germline ends came to 10 bases. CDR3 sequence reads: CASSQAVGSGNTIYF. As DNA, the CDR3 is TGCGCCAGCAGCCAAGCGGTAGGGAGTGGAAACACCATATATTTT.

The rearrangement links TRBV5-1 to TRBJ1-2; D gene uncertain. This CDR3 has 15 amino acids. CDR1 is SGHRS, CDR2 YFSETQ, per germline. V dropped 0 bases and J dropped 1 base, with 10 bases sitting between them. CDR3 loop: CASSLEAAVNYGYTF. In nucleotides, the CDR3 is TGCGCCAGCAGCTTGGAGGCAGCCGTTAACTATGGCTACACCTTC.

The sample holds one count of this clone. The chain uses TRBV6-5 and TRBJ2-7; D tentatively fits TRBD1 or TRBD2 (5 bases each). The germline CDR1 and CDR2 sequences are MNHEY and SVGAGI. The germline V and J ends were trimmed by 0 bases and 0 bases, with 9 bases remaining between them. The CDR3 runs 15 residues. In DNA form, the CDR3 reads TGTGCCAGCAGTTACTCGGACGGGACCTCCTACGAGCAGTACTTC. Encoded protein: CASSYSDGTSYEQYF.

The V and J genes are TRBV7-3 and TRBJ2-6; the D gene is possibly TRBD2 (5 bases). Germline CDR1 is SGHTA and CDR2 is FQGTGA. The CDR3 spans 18 residues. The V gene lost 1 base and the J gene lost 2 bases, with 15 bases spanning the gap. CDR3 DNA sequence: TGTGCCAGCAGCTTAAATGCGCCTGGGAGCGCTGGGGCCAACGTCCTGACTTTC. Its translation is CASSLNAPGSAGANVLTF.

The chain is built from TRBV4-1 and TRBJ1-2; D remains ambiguous. The germline V gene encodes CDR1 MGHRA and CDR2 YSYEKL. V was trimmed by 0 bases and J by 4 bases, leaving 6 bases between them. The CDR3 consists of 13 residues. The DNA of the CDR3 is TGCGCCAGCAGCCAAGAGGGTCGCTATGGCTACACCTTC. It yields the protein CASSQEGRYGYTF.

V usage is TRBV11-2 and J usage is TRBJ2-3, with a weak D call TRBD1 (5 bases). This CDR3 region has 15 residues. Germline values: CDR1 SGHAT, CDR2 FQNNGV. V was clipped by 4 bases and J by 5 bases, with 16 bases between them. CDR3 DNA: TGTGCCAGCAGCTCGCAGGGTACCGTTAGAGATACGCAGTATTTT. Protein sequence: CASSSQGTVRDTQYF.

This clone was picked up one time. Other DNA sequences of this sample code for an identical CDR3. The CDR3 reads CASSQARTGRAGYTF. Here the CDR3 DNA reads TGCGCCAGCAGCCAGGCCCGGACAGGGAGGGCTGGCTACACCTTC. The V and J genes are TRBV4-1 and TRBJ1-2; 8 bases fit TRBD1. This CDR3 is 15 amino acids long. Germline assignment: CDR1 MGHRA and CDR2 YSYEKL. V shed 3 bases, J shed 7 bases, and the junction held 10 bases outside the gene matches.